The 21 T cell receptor beta chains below come from one sample, sequenced in a study of T cells in Graves' hyperthyroidism and ophthalmopathy. RNA transcripts yielded amplified TCR beta CDR3 regions. RT-PCR in the first round (using the HTBI primer set) targeted the TCR CDR3. TCRdb called the multiplex PCR reads again in MiXCR, with one record for every CDR3 protein. The sample includes approximately 590,000 distinct CDR3 sequences, around 42% of them seen just once. The sequencing input was peripheral blood or thyroid tissue (not recorded which). These receptors were obtained from a woman aged 18-35 years with Graves' hyperthyroidism.

V gene TRBV9 combines with J gene TRBJ2-3; perhaps TRBD2 as D (6 bases). The V end lost 4 bases, the J end lost 2 bases, and 14 bases lay between the germline ends. Germline CDR1 is SGDLS and CDR2 is YYNGEE. This CDR3 spans 15 amino acids. The CDR3 DNA is TGTGCCAGCAGCTTTCGGACGGGAGCCACAGATACGCAGTATTTT. This sequence encodes CASSFRTGATDTQYF.

In its sample, this clonotype was seen a few times. The V gene is TRBV12-3 or TRBV12-4, the J gene TRBJ1-6; a weak D match, TRBD1 (6 bases). The CDR3 runs 14 residues. V gave up 4 bases and J gave up 7 bases, with 11 bases separating them. The CDR3 DNA reads as TGTGCCAGCAGTTCACGTCAGGGGAATTCACCCCTCCACTTT. Its protein product is CASSSRQGNSPLHF.

The rearrangement uses TRBV19 and TRBJ2-7, with 8 bases matching TRBD2. CDR3 size: 15 residues. J gave up 0 bases and V 3 bases, and 4 bases lay outside the gene matches. Looked up from germline, CDR1 is LNHDA and CDR2 is SQIVND (reference sequence). CDR3 nucleotides: TGTGCCAGTAGTATGTGGAGCGGGAGCTCCTACGAGCAGTACTTC. This codes for CASSMWSGSSYEQYF. The whole variable domain, filled in from reference TRBV19 and TRBJ2-7, reads DGGITQSPKYLFRKEGQNVTLSCEQNLNHDAMYWYRQDPGQGLRLIYYSQIVNDFQKGDIAEGYSVSREKKESFPLTVTSAQKNPTAFYLCASSMWSGSSYEQYFGPGTRLTVT.

This clonotype was found many times. The rearrangement links TRBV2 to TRBJ1-2; D gene ambiguous. Germline CDR1 reads SNHLY; CDR2 reads FYNNEI. The CDR3 covers 12 residues. Trimming took 4 bases from V and 10 from J, leaving 13 bases between them. CDR3: CASSVLPAAYTF. CDR3 nucleotides: TGTGCCAGCAGTGTCCTCCCCGCAGCCTACACCTTC.

This rearrangement joins TRBV20-1 to TRBJ1-4, with 9 bases fitting TRBD1. Trimming at V came to 3 bases and at J to 7 bases, leaving 6 bases not matched to a gene. CDR1 DFQATT and CDR2 SNEGSKA come from the germline V gene (reference sequence). This CDR3 spans 14 amino acids. CDR3: CSASEDRGGEKLFF. CDR3 coding DNA: TGCAGTGCTAGTGAGGACAGGGGAGGTGAAAAACTGTTTTTT.

This clonotype was seen ten or more times. This rearrangement joins TRBV29-1 to TRBJ1-1; D gene unclear. Deletions cut 8 bases from V and 6 bases from J, with 16 bases between. The CDR3 runs to 12 residues. Per germline, CDR1 SQVTM and CDR2 ANQGSEA. CDR3 residues: CSSTSMEPEAFF. The CDR3 nucleotides read TGCAGCTCTACCTCCATGGAACCTGAAGCTTTCTTT.

This sequence joins TRBV25-1 and TRBJ2-7; D perhaps matches TRBD2 (5 bases). The germline V and J ends were trimmed by 1 base and 5 bases, with 9 bases remaining between them. The CDR3 has 13 residues. Germline V CDR1 and CDR2: MGHDK, SYGVNS. For the CDR3, the DNA is TGTGCCAGCAGTGAATCTTCGAGGGACGAGCAGTACTTC. Its translation: CASSESSRDEQYF.

This clonotype was recorded many times. The rearrangement links TRBV7-9 to TRBJ1-4; the D is unclear. This CDR3 has 13 amino acids. Germline-derived CDR1 and CDR2 are SEHNR and FQNEAQ (reference sequence). V dropped 5 bases and J dropped 6 bases, with 10 bases sitting between them. The CDR3 protein is CASSPSGYEKLFF. In nucleotides, the CDR3 is TGTGCCAGCAGCCCGAGTGGGTATGAAAAACTGTTTTTT.

This rearrangement joins TRBV15 to TRBJ1-1, with a tentative D call TRBD1 (6 bases). The CDR3 has 13 residues. Germline assignment: CDR1 LNHNV and CDR2 YYDKDF (reference sequence). The V end lost 0 bases, the J end lost 9 bases, and 11 bases lay between the germline ends. The CDR3 nucleotides read TGTGCCACCAGCAGAGATTTAAGGGGGAAAGCTTTCTTT. Its translation is CATSRDLRGKAFF.

There are many counts of this clonotype. The chain couples TRBV7-2 to TRBJ2-7; 7 bases map to TRBD2. V shed 5 bases and J 0 bases; nucleotides not matched to a gene: 1. Germline V gene sequence: CDR1 SGHTA, CDR2 FQGNSA. The CDR3 runs 13 residues. The CDR3 loop reads CASSQRDSYEQYF. In DNA form, the CDR3 reads TGTGCCAGCAGCCAGCGGGACTCCTACGAGCAGTACTTC.

This clonotype came up once. The chain recombines TRBV25-1 with TRBJ1-1; unclear D gene. The germline V gene has CDR1 MGHDK and CDR2 SYGVNS. The CDR3 sequence is 13 residues long. V was clipped by 1 base and J by 5 bases, with 8 bases between them. The CDR3 region has the DNA TGTGCCAGCAGTGAATTTCGTGAGACTGAAGCTTTCTTT. It translates to CASSEFRETEAFF.

Only a few counts were recorded for this clonotype. This rearrangement joins TRBV25-1 to TRBJ1-2; D gene unclear. Germline CDR1 MGHDK, CDR2 SYGVNS. Trimming cost V 6 bases and J 3 bases, with 20 bases left between them. The CDR3 runs 16 residues. This CDR3 is CASSQDQGALYYGYTF. CDR3 bases: TGTGCCAGCAGCCAAGATCAAGGAGCTCTCTACTATGGCTACACCTTC.

Regarding this clonotype: Compared with germline, one end of the junction differs, possibly owing to a read error. V is TRBV10-3 and J is TRBJ1-5; D not resolved. Germline lookup yields CDR1 ENHRY and CDR2 SYGVKD. CDR3 length: 16 residues. Here the CDR3 DNA reads TGTGCCAGCAGTTACTTAACCGGAAATAGCAATCAGCCCCAGCATTTT. Translated: CASSYLTGNSNQPQHF.

The rearrangement links TRBV6-4 to TRBJ2-5; D is uncertain. The CDR3 covers 14 residues. With 1 base removed from V and 9 bases from J, the gap between germline ends came to 15 bases. Germline CDR1 reads MRHNA; CDR2 reads SNTAGT. The CDR3 DNA is TGTGCCAGCAGTGACTTCGGCGAGGCTCAGCCCCAGTACTTC. Translation: CASSDFGEAQPQYF.

This clonotype was picked up many times. The chain carries TRBV7-8 and TRBJ2-7; D unresolved. CDR3 length: 13 residues. V was cut by 5 bases and J by 4 bases, with 12 bases left in between. Germline loops: CDR1 SGHVS, CDR2 FQNEAQ. The CDR3, as DNA: TGTGCCAGCAGCATCCCACCTAAGTACGAGCAGTACTTC. Protein sequence: CASSIPPKYEQYF.

V and J are TRBV20-1 and TRBJ2-2; 7 positions agree with TRBD1. J was trimmed by 4 bases and V by 6 bases; bases with no gene match: 8. CDR3 length equals 14 residues. Germline V gives CDR1 DFQATT, CDR2 SNEGSKA (reference sequence). CDR3 sequence (DNA): TGCAGTGCACTAGACAGGGAGAGCACCGGGGAGCTGTTTTTT. This sequence encodes CSALDRESTGELFF.

The V gene is TRBV7-6, the J gene TRBJ1-1; TRBD1 is a possible D gene (5 bases). Trimming left V 5 bases short and J 0 bases short, with 13 bases between. Per the germline V gene, CDR1 is SGHVS and CDR2 is FNYEAQ. CDR3 length: 15 amino acids. CDR3 DNA sequence: TGTGCCAGCAGCCCGAACAGGTTCATGAACACTGAAGCTTTCTTT. Protein sequence: CASSPNRFMNTEAFF.

The V and J genes are TRBV7-9 and TRBJ2-5; the D gene is possibly TRBD2 (5 bases). CDR3 length equals 14 residues. Per the germline V gene, CDR1 is SEHNR and CDR2 is FQNEAQ (reference sequence). Trimming removed 1 base at V and 4 bases at J, with 10 bases between. CDR3 nucleotides: TGTGCCAGCAGCTTAGGGTCTGAGGGAGAGACCCAGTACTTC. This sequence encodes CASSLGSEGETQYF.

The table lists this clonotype with many counts. This chain joins TRBV7-9 and TRBJ1-1; D might be TRBD1 (5 bases). CDR3 length: 13 residues. Germline CDR1 is SEHNR and CDR2 is FQNEAQ (reference sequence). V was shortened by 10 bases and J by 4 bases, with 16 bases between the two germline ends. CDR3 DNA: TGTGCCACTGGACTCCCGGGGGTCACTGAAGCTTTCTTT. Residues: CATGLPGVTEAFF.

V usage is TRBV29-1 and J usage is TRBJ2-2; D gene ambiguous. The CDR3 spans 15 residues. Germline V gene sequence: CDR1 SQVTM, CDR2 ANQGSEA. The V end was cut by 7 bases, the J end by 4 bases, with 19 bases between. The DNA of the CDR3 is TGCAGCGCCCAAGGTGGCCCTTCGGGCACCGGGGAGCTGTTTTTT. The encoded protein is CSAQGGPSGTGELFF.

The rearrangement joins TRBV20-1 to TRBJ1-2, with D possibly TRBD1 on 6 matching bases. V was trimmed by 0 bases and J by 7 bases, leaving 15 bases between them. This CDR3 spans 14 amino acids. The V gene's germline CDR1 is DFQATT and CDR2 SNEGSKA (reference sequence). As DNA, the CDR3 is TGCAGTGCTAGAGACGCGGGGGCGTCGGCTGGCTACACCTTC. Its protein product is CSARDAGASAGYTF.